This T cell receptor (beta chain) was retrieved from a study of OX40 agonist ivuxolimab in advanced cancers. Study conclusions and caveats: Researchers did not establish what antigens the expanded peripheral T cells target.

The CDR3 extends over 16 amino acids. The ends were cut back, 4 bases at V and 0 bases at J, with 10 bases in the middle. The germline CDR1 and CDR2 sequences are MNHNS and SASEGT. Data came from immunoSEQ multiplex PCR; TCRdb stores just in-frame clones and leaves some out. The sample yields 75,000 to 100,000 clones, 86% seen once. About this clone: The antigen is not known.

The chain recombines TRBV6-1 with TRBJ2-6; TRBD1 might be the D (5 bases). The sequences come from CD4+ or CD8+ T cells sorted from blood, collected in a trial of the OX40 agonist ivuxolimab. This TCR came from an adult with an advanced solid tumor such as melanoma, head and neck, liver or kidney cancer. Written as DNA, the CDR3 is TGTGCCAGCAGTGTGCAGGGTAGCTCTGGGGCCAACGTCCTGACTTTC. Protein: CASSVQGSSGANVLTF.